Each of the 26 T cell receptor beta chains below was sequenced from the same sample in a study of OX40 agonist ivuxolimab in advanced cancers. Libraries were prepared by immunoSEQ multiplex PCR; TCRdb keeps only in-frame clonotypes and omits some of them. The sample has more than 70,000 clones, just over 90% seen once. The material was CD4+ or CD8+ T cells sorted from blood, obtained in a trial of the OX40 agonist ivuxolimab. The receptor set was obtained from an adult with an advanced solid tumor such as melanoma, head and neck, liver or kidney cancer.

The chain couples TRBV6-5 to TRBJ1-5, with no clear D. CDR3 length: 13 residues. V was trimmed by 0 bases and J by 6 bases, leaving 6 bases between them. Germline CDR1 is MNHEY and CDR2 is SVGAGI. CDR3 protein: CASSYSRSQPQHF. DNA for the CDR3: TGTGCCAGCAGTTACTCGCGAAGTCAGCCCCAGCATTTT.

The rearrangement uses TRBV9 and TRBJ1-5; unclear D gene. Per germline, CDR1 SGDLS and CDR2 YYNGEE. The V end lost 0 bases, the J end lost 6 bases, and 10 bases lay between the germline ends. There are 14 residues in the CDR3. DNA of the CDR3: TGTGCCAGCAGCGTAGGAGACTCGGGTCAGCCCCAGCATTTT. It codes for CASSVGDSGQPQHF.

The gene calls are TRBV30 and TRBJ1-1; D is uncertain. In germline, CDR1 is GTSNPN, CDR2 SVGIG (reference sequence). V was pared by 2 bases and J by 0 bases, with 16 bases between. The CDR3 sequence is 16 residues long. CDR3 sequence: CAWSHIGMGMNTEAFF. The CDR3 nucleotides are TGTGCCTGGAGTCACATAGGGATGGGAATGAACACTGAAGCTTTCTTT.

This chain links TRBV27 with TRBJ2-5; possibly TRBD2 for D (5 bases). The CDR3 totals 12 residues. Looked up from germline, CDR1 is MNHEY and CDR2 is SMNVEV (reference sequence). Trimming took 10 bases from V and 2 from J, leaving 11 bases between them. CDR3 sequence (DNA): TGTGCCACCGGGGATCTTCAAGAGACCCAGTACTTC. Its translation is CATGDLQETQYF.

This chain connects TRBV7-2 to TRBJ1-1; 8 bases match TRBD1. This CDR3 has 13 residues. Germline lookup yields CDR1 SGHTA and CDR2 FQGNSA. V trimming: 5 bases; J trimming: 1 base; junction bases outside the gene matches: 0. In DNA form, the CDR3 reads TGTGCCAGCAGCGGACAGGGGAACACTGAAGCTTTCTTT. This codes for CASSGQGNTEAFF.

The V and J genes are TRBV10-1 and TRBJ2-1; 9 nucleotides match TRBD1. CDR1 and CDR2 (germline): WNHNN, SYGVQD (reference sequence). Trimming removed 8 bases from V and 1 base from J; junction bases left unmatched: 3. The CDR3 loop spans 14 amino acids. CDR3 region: CASWTGVSYNEQFF. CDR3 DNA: TGCGCCAGCTGGACAGGGGTGTCCTACAATGAGCAGTTCTTC.

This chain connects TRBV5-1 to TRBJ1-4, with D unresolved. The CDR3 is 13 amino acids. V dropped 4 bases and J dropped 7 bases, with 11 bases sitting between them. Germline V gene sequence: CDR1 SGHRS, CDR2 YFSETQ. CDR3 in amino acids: CASSPEGGEKLFF. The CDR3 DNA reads TGCGCCAGCAGCCCCGAGGGCGGTGAAAAACTGTTTTTT.

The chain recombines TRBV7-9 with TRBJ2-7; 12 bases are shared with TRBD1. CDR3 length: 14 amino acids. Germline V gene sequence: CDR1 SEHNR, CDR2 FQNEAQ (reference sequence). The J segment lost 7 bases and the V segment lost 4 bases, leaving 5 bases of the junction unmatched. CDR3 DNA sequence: TGTGCCAGCAGCTCGGGACAGGGGGCGAGAGAGCAGTACTTC. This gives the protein CASSSGQGAREQYF.

The CDR3: CASSFSRIQTGRGETDGYTF. The CDR3 DNA sequence: TGTGCCAGCAGTTTTTCCCGCATACAGACAGGGCGGGGGGAGACGGATGGCTACACCTTC. The V and J genes are TRBV27 and TRBJ1-2; TRBD1 matches 7 bases. The V and J ends lost 3 bases and 6 bases, in that order; junction bases with no gene match: 25. This CDR3 has 20 amino acids. Germline V lookup: CDR1 MNHEY, CDR2 SMNVEV (reference sequence).

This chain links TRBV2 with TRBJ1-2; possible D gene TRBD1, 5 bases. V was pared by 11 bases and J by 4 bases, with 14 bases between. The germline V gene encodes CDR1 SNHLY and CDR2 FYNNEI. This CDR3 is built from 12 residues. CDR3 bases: TGTGCCTACCTCCAGGGCGGCTATGGCTACACCTTC. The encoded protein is CAYLQGGYGYTF.

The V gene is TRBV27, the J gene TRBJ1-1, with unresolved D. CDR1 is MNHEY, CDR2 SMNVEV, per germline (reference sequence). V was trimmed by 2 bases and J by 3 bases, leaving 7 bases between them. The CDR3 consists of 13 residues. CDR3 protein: CASSLIRYTEAFF. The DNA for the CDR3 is TGTGCCAGCAGTTTAATTAGGTACACTGAAGCTTTCTTT.

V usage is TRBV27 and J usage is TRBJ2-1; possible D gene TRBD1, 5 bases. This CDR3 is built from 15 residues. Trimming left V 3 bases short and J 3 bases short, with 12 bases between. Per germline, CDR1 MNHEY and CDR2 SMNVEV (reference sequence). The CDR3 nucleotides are TGTGCCAGCAGTTTTGGGGCGGAGTTCTACAATGAGCAGTTCTTC. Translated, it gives CASSFGAEFYNEQFF.

The CDR3 protein is CASSLGVSVDGYTF. The CDR3 DNA reads as TGTGCCAGCAGCTTAGGGGTTTCAGTCGATGGCTACACCTTC. This chain uses TRBV5-6 with TRBJ1-2; D perhaps matches TRBD1 (5 bases). Looked up from germline, CDR1 is SGHDT and CDR2 is YYEEEE. The CDR3 is made up of 14 amino acids. The V end lost 2 bases, the J end lost 6 bases, and 14 bases lay between the germline ends. Looking up the rest from reference TRBV5-6 and TRBJ1-2 gives the full variable domain: DAGVTQSPTHLIKTRGQQVTLRCSPKSGHDTVSWYQQALGQGPQFIFQYYEEEERQRGNFPDRFSGHQFPNYSSELNVNALLLGDSALYLCASSLGVSVDGYTFGSGTRLTVV.

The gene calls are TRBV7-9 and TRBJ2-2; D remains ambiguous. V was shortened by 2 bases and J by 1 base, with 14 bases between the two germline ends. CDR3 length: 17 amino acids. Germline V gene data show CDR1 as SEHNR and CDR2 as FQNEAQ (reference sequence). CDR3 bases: TGTGCCAGCAGCTTATATCGTACGACGGTGAACACCGGGGAGCTGTTTTTT. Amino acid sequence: CASSLYRTTVNTGELFF.

The DNA of the CDR3 is TGTGCCAGCAGTGCTAGCCGGGAGCAAGAGACCCAGTACTTC. It yields the protein CASSASREQETQYF. The chain couples TRBV28 to TRBJ2-5; a weak D match, TRBD2 (6 bases). The CDR3 consists of 14 residues. Germline V gene data show CDR1 as MDHEN and CDR2 as SYDVKM. V lost 5 bases and J 2 bases, leaving 12 bases between the germline ends.

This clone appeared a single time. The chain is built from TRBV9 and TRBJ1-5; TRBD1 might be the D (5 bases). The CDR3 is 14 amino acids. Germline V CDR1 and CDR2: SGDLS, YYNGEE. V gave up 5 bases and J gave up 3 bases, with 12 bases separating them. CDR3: CASSDDRANQPQHF. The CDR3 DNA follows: TGTGCCAGCAGTGATGACAGAGCCAATCAGCCCCAGCATTTT.

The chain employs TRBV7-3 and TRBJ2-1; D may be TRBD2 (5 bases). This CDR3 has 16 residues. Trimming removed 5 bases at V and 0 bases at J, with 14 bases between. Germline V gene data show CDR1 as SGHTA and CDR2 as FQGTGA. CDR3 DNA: TGTGCCAGCAGCCCCTGGACTTCGAACTCCTACAATGAGCAGTTCTTC. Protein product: CASSPWTSNSYNEQFF.

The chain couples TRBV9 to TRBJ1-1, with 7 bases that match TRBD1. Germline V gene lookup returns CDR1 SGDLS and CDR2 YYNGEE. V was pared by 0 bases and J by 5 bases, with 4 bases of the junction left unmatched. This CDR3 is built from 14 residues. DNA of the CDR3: TGTGCCAGCAGCGTAGAGGGGGCCCGGACTGAAGCTTTCTTT. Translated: CASSVEGARTEAFF.

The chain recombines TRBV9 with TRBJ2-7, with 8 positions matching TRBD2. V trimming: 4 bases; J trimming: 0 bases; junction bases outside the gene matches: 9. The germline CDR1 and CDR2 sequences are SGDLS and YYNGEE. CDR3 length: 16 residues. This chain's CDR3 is CASSRSERENSYEQYF. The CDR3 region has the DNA TGTGCCAGCAGCCGATCAGAGCGGGAGAACTCCTACGAGCAGTACTTC.

CDR3 sequence: CASSIGGGRTEAFF. The CDR3 nucleotides are TGTGCCAGCAGTATAGGAGGGGGCCGAACTGAAGCTTTCTTT. This chain uses TRBV27 with TRBJ1-1; 7 bases agree with TRBD1. This CDR3 contains 14 residues. V trimming: 5 bases; J trimming: 5 bases; junction bases outside the gene matches: 8. Germline loops: CDR1 MNHEY, CDR2 SMNVEV (reference sequence).

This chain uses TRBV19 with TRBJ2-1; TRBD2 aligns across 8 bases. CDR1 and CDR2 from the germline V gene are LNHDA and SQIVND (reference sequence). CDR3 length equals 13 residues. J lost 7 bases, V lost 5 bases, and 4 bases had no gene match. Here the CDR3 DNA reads TGTGCCAGTAGTCTAAGCGGGAGAAATGAGCAGTTCTTC. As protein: CASSLSGRNEQFF. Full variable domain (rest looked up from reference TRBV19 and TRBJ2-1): DGGITQSPKYLFRKEGQNVTLSCEQNLNHDAMYWYRQDPGQGLRLIYYSQIVNDFQKGDIAEGYSVSREKKESFPLTVTSAQKNPTAFYLCASSLSGRNEQFFGPGTRLTVL.

CDR3 nucleotides: TGTGCCAGCAGTTACTCGACAGGGATCACCGGGGAGCTGTTTTTT. This codes for CASSYSTGITGELFF. The rearrangement joins TRBV6-6 to TRBJ2-2, with 7 positions matching TRBD1. This CDR3 region has 15 residues. The V segment lost 0 bases and the J segment 4 bases; nucleotides outside the gene matches: 2. Germline assignment: CDR1 MNHNY and CDR2 SVGAGI (reference sequence).

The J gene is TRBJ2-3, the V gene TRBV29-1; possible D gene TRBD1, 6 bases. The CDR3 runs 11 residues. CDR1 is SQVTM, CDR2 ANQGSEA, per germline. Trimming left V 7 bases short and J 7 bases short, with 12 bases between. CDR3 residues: CSAPRGNTQYF. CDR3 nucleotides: TGCAGCGCTCCAAGGGGGAATACGCAGTATTTT.

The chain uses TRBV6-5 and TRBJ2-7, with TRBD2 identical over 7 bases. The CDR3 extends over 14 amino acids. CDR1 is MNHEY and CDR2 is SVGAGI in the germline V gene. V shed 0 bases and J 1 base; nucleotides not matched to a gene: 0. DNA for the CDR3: TGTGCCAGCAGTTACTCGCGGGGGTCCTACGAGCAGTACTTC. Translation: CASSYSRGSYEQYF.

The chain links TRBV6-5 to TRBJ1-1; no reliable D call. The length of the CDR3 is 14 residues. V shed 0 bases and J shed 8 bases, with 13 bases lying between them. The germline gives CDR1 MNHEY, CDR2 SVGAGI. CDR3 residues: CASSYSGSAREAFF. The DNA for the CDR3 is TGTGCCAGCAGTTACTCGGGTAGCGCTAGAGAAGCTTTCTTT.

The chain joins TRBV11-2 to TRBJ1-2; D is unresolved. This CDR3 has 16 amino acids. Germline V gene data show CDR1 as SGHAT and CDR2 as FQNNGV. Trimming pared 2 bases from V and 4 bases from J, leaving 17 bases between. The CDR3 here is CASSLRAFPFRYGYTF. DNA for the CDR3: TGTGCCAGCAGCTTAAGGGCCTTTCCCTTTCGCTATGGCTACACCTTC.